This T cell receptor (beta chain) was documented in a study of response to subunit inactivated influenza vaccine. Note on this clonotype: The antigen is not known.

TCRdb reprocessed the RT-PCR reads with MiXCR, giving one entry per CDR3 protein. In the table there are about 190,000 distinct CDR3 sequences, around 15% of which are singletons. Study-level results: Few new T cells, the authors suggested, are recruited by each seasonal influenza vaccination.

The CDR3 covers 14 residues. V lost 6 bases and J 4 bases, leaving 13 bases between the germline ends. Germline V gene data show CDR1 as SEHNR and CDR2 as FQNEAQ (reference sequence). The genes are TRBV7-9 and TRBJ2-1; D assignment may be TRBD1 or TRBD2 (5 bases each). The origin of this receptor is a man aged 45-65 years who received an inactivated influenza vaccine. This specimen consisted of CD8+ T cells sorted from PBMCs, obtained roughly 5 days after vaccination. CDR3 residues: CASSSGATYNEQFF. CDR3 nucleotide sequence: TGTGCCAGCAGTTCCGGGGCTACGTACAATGAGCAGTTCTTC.